This T cell receptor (beta chain) was recorded in a study of regulatory T cells in long-lasting Graves disease (dated by TCRdb to the early 2020s). Background for the entire study: Antithyroid drugs had been taken for less than 3 months by newly diagnosed Graves' disease patients. This study used TCR sequencing and RNA sequencing of peripheral blood to compare persistent Graves' disease patients against newly diagnosed Graves' disease patients. The study was registered as a clinical trial and conducted in China. A total of about 35 samples underwent TCR sequencing, from 13 patients with persistent Graves' disease and approximately 20 patients with newly diagnosed Graves' disease. The full study reports these points: Compared with newly diagnosed patients, persistent Graves' disease patients had lower TCR Shannon entropy and fewer highly expanded clones, which suggests clonal expansion. As a limitation, the authors acknowledged that the small sample size may reduce accuracy. Sequencing and analysis were limited to the TCR beta chain. TRBV28, TRBJ1-2 and TRBJ2-5 were preferentially used in persistent disease, while TRBV20-1 and TRBJ2-1 were favored in newly diagnosed disease. Only peripheral blood was studied, because thyroid tissue, the primary lesion, was inaccessible. More public clonotypes were shared among persistent patients (2,741) than among newly diagnosed patients (under 1,000).

This clonotype has more than one count but fewer than ten. Its antigen remains unidentified. Per-base qualities were not stored, and no clone one base away is much larger. At the junction V is shortened by 4 bases and J by 2 bases, with 22 bases in between. As encoded in the germline V gene, CDR1 is SGHRS while CDR2 is YFSETQ. The CDR3 runs 18 amino acids, cysteine and phenylalanine included. Solely the CDR3 DNA is kept, with 54 bases framed from the first base. Libraries came from multiplex PCR. The data were produced on an Illumina HiSeq 4000. TCR beta libraries were built with iRepertoire HTBI primers and Arm-PCR amplification of CDR3 regions. Before sequencing, the PCR products went through gel purification. Under the source paper's analysis protocol: Gene usage analysis of CDR3 amino acid clonotypes used the 55 to 80 TRBV and more than 13 TRBJ segments found across samples. COPE and FqMerger were used to merge filtered high-quality paired reads into contigs. Contigs were aligned with BLAST to IMGT TRBV, TRBD and TRBJ reference genes, and CDR3 was defined per IMGT. Clonotypes above 0.1% frequency were classified as highly expanded clones. Repertoire diversity was measured by Shannon entropy, and V-J evenness by the Gini coefficient. A clonotype found in more than one individual was treated as public. In TCRdb, the public reads were trimmed at Q25 with fastp and aligned with MiXCR, with productive beta chains retained. Rows with a matching CDR3 protein are joined into one entry that keeps the most common DNA and genes. TCRdb, not the authors, supplied the V and J calls. This sample gives approximately 350,000 distinct CDR3 sequences in total; around 15% of them show up just once. Just over 20% of the sample lies in the top ten.

In light of the paper, this sample's time point label describes: newly diagnosed GD, antithyroid drugs for less than 3 months. For both TCR sequencing and RNA sequencing, RNA was extracted from PBMCs using TRIzol. The diagnosis of Graves' disease followed American Thyroid Association guidelines. Patients for the study were recruited at an endocrinology department in Xi'an, China. Each patient gave about 10 milliliters of peripheral blood, collected in an EDTA anticoagulant tube. Ficoll Paque Plus density gradient separation was used to isolate PBMCs, and no additional T cell sorting was done. An Agilent 2100 Bioanalyzer and agarose gel were used to check RNA quality, and a NanoDrop 2000 was used to measure RNA concentration. This same sample was also taken into another study, of T cells in Graves' hyperthyroidism and ophthalmopathy. The other study reports the following: Graves' hyperthyroidism was defined as stable when no progression to ophthalmopathy occurred over 18 months of follow-up. Hyperthyroidism patients were newly diagnosed, with disease duration under 2 months, and aged 18 to 65 years. Exclusion was applied to patients with uncontrolled infections, other autoimmune diseases, pregnancy or lactation. Diagnoses were established on the basis of clinical symptoms, serum thyroxine and TRAb, thyroid ultrasound, and orbital computed tomography. The TCR CDR3 was subjected to a first round of RT-PCR using the HTBI primer set and the Qiagen OneStep RT-PCR kit. Most expanded thyroid clonotypes (frequency above 0.001) were also detected in blood, suggesting blood repertoires may reflect thyroid immune responses. Ophthalmopathy was separated from stable hyperthyroidism by a 13 V-J signature model, with roughly 88% sensitivity and around 81% specificity obtained in cross-validation and 80%/75% obtained in testing. In validation, the model predicted progression to ophthalmopathy with about 71% sensitivity and about 72% specificity, a median of around 6.6 months before onset. To identify distinguishing TCR V-J signatures, a discovery cohort of 100 or so patients was used, comprising 40 to 45 with Graves' ophthalmopathy and some 60 with stable Graves' hyperthyroidism. Prospective prediction of ophthalmopathy was tested in an independent validation cohort consisting of fewer than 20 hyperthyroidism patients and 15 to 17 patients who later progressed to ophthalmopathy. The roughly 100 discovery patients were randomly divided into training and test sets at a 7:3 ratio. Thyroid tissue and blood T-cell repertoires from more than 5 Graves' hyperthyroidism patients were also compared in the study. After sampling, hyperthyroidism patients received methimazole starting at 30 mg daily, and ophthalmopathy patients received high-dose intravenous methylprednisolone. A second multiplex PCR round built the libraries, followed by size selection and purification. The libraries were sequenced on an Illumina HiSeq2000 using paired-end 100 bp reads. SOAPnuke was used to process the raw data, throwing out any read that contained adapters or uncalled bases, had a mean Phred below 15, or lacked an exact constant-primer or identifier match. COPE v1.2.5 was used to merge the high-quality paired reads, and each unique nucleotide sequence was defined as a clonotype. Clonotypes were aligned to IMGT TRBV, TRBD and TRBJ reference segments using MiTCR v1.1. Analysis was restricted to V-J combinations with a frequency above 0.0001, which covered 99.2% of repertoires. The TCS score was defined as F50 (clonal expansion) divided by E x V (chaos), with BLOSUM62-based TCRdist calculated between CDR3 peptides within each V-J. Welch's t-statistics and random forest reduced approximately 520 V-J features to about 12, which were used in a naive Bayes classifier (R e1071). Sample size was not statistically predetermined, and blinding of investigators to group allocation was not performed. TCR Vbeta CDR3 sequencing of approximately 140 peripheral blood samples (roughly 41 ophthalmopathy, about 80 hyperthyroidism and about 17 progressor patients) is reported in the paper.

The sequenced sample was peripheral blood mononuclear cells (PBMCs), obtained at new diagnosis, from a patient treated with antithyroid drugs. The source of this sequence is a woman under 30 with Graves disease. Donor details come from another sample of the same person, matched by shared clones. The chain is assembled from TRBV5-1 and TRBJ2-1; TRBD1 is a possible D gene, resting on 6 matching bases. The CDR3 sequence is CASSVDQKTGSPYNEQFF. The nucleotide sequence reads TGCGCCAGCAGCGTGGACCAGAAAACAGGGAGCCCCTACAATGAGCAGTTCTTC.